The entry below gives a single TCR beta chain sequence along with its context. The antigen is undetermined. Germline CDR1 and CDR2: LNHDA and SQIVND (reference sequence). The V segment lost 4 bases and the J segment 3 bases; nucleotides outside the gene matches: 6. The CDR3 length is 16 residues. Running of the v3.0 immunoSEQ assay took place at survey level. Using immunoSEQ multiplex PCR, the repertoire was profiled, and TCRdb retains in-frame clones only, with some absent. The profile shows 25,000 to 35,000 clones, 85% to 90% of them singletons. These data are taken from a study of long-term antiretroviral therapy in people with HIV. General observations from the study: Across all time points, the repertoire was dominated by clones that expanded before ART. The study collected blood between about 2003 and 2017, possibly under older ART regimens. HIV repertoire CDR3 lengths ranged less widely than those of controls.

The receptor was derived from a woman aged 18-29 years with HIV. The chain links TRBV19 to TRBJ2-1; 10 bases line up with TRBD2. The sequencing used unsorted PBMCs, collected 1.8 years after starting antiretroviral therapy. The CDR3 protein is CASSTSTSGNYNEQFF. The CDR3 nucleotides read TGTGCCAGTAGTACCTCCACTAGCGGGAACTACAATGAGCAGTTCTTC.